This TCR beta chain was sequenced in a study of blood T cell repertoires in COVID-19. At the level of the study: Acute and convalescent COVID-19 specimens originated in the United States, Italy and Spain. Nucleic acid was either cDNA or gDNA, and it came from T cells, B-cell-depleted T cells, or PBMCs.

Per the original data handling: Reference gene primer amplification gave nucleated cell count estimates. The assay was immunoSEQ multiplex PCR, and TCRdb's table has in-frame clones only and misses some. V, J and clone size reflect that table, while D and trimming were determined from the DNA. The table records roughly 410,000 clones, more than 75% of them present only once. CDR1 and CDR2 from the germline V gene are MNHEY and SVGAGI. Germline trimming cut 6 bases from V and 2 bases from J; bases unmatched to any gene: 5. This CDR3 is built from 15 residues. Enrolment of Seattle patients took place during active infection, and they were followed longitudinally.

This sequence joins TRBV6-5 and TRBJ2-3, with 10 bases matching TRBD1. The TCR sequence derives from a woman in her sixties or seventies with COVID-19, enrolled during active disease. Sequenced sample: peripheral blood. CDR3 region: CASRSDRGHTDTQYF. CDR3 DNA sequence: TGTGCCAGCAGGTCTGACAGGGGGCACACAGATACGCAGTATTTT.